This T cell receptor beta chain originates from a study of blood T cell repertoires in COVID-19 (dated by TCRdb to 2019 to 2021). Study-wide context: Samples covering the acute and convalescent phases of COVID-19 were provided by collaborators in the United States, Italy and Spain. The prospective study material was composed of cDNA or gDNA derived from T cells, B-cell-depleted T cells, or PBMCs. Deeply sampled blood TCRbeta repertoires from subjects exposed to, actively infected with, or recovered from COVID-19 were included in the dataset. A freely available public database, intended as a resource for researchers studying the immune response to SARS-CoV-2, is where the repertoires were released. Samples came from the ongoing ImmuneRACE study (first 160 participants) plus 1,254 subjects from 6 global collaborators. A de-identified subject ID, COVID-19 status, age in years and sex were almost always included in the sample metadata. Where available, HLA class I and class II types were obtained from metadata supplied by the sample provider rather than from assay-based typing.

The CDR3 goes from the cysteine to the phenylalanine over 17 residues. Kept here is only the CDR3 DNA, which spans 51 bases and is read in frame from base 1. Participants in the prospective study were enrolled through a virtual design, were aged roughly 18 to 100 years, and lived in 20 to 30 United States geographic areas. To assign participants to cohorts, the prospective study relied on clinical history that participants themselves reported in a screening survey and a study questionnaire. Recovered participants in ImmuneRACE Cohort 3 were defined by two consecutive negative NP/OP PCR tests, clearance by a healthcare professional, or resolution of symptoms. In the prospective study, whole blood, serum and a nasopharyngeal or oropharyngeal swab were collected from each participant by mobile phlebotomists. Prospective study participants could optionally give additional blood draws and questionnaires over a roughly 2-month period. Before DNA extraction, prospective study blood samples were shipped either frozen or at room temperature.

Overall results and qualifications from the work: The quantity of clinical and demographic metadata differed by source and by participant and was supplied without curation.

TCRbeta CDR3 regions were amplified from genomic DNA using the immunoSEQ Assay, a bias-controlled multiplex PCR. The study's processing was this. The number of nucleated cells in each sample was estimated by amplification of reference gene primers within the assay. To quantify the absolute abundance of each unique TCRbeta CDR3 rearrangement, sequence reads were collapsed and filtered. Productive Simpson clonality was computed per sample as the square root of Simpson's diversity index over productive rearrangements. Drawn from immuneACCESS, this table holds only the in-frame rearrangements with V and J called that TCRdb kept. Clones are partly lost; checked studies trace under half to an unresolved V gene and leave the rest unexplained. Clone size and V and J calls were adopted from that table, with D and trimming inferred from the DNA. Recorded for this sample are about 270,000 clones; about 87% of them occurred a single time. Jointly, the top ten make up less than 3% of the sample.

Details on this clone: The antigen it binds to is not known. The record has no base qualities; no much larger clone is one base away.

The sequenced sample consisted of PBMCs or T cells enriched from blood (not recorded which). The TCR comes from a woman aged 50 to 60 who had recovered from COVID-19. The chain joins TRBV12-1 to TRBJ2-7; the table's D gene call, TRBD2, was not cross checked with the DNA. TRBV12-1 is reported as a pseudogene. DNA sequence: TGTGCCGGAGTATTCGGCGGGAGTCCCTTTTTCTCCTACGAGCAGTACTTC. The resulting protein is CAGVFGGSPFFSYEQYF.